This passage covers 21 T cell receptor beta chains from one sample sequenced in a study of T cell responses to AZD1222 COVID-19 vaccine. Assay used: immunoSEQ multiplex PCR; TCRdb lists only in-frame clones, some missing. This sample carries 88,000 or so clones, 70% to 90% of them seen once, and the ten largest clones take less than 5%. The specimen was peripheral blood, collected 28 days after the second AZD1222 dose. The receptors originated from an adult who received the AZD1222 COVID-19 vaccine.

The chain links TRBV4-2 to TRBJ1-5; TRBD1 aligns across 7 bases. From germline, CDR1 is LGHNA and CDR2 YNFKEQ. The CDR3 contains 14 residues. The V and J ends lost 3 bases and 7 bases, in that order; junction bases with no gene match: 6. CDR3 nucleotide sequence: TGTGCCAGCAGCCAGACAGGGTTGGAACAGCCCCAGCATTTT. The encoded protein is CASSQTGLEQPQHF.

V and J are TRBV11-2 and TRBJ2-7; D unclear. The germline CDR1 and CDR2 sequences are SGHAT and FQNNGV. Trimming removed 3 bases at V and 4 bases at J, with 19 bases between. The CDR3 spans 16 residues. In nucleotides, the CDR3 is TGTGCCAGCAGCTTTTTCAGTGGTTGGCGGCCTTACGAGCAGTACTTC. Its translation is CASSFFSGWRPYEQYF.

The chain is built from TRBV9 and TRBJ1-3; D perhaps matches TRBD1 (5 bases). V shed 0 bases and J shed 0 bases, with 10 bases lying between them. This CDR3 is built from 16 residues. Looked up from germline, CDR1 is SGDLS and CDR2 is YYNGEE. CDR3 sequence: CASSVGRGASGNTIYF. CDR3 sequence (DNA): TGTGCCAGCAGCGTAGGGCGCGGGGCCTCTGGAAACACCATATATTTT.

J is TRBJ1-5 and V is TRBV14; D remains ambiguous. The CDR3 length is 13 residues. Trimming stripped 0 bases from V and 1 base from J, with 1 base between. CDR1 and CDR2 from the germline V gene are SGHDN and FVKESK. The CDR3 loop reads CASSQESNQPQHF. DNA for the CDR3: TGTGCCAGCAGCCAAGAGAGCAATCAGCCCCAGCATTTT.

V is TRBV5-5 and J is TRBJ1-1, with 7 bases fitting TRBD1. Germline-derived CDR1 and CDR2 are SGHKS and YYEKEE (reference sequence). CDR3 size: 16 residues. V lost 0 bases to trimming and J lost 3 bases; unmatched junction nucleotides: 8. CDR3 region: CASSLVRGRGDTEAFF. The DNA of the CDR3 is TGTGCCAGCAGCTTGGTAAGGGGGCGAGGAGACACTGAAGCTTTCTTT. The full variable domain, its missing parts supplied by reference TRBV5-5 and TRBJ1-1, is DAGVTQSPTHLIKTRGQQVTLRCSPISGHKSVSWYQQVLGQGPQFIFQYYEKEERGRGNFPDRFSARQFPNYSSELNVNALLLGDSALYLCASSLVRGRGDTEAFFGQGTRLTVV.

The table lists this clone with a few counts. V is TRBV7-9 and J is TRBJ2-7; 8 bases are a match to TRBD1. J was trimmed by 6 bases and V by 5 bases; bases with no gene match: 3. Looked up from germline, CDR1 is SEHNR and CDR2 is FQNEAQ (reference sequence). The length of the CDR3 is 12 residues. The CDR3, as DNA: TGTGCCAGCAGCCCAGGGGGCTCCGAGCAGTACTTC. Protein product: CASSPGGSEQYF.

This clone showed up just a few times. J is TRBJ2-1 and V is TRBV19, with D possibly being TRBD2 (5 bases). CDR3 length equals 10 residues. CDR1 and CDR2 from the germline V gene are LNHDA and SQIVND (reference sequence). Trimming removed 7 bases from V and 8 bases from J, with 6 bases in between. The CDR3 coding sequence is TGTGCCAGTATCGGGGATGAGCAGTTCTTC. This sequence encodes CASIGDEQFF.

V and J are TRBV30 and TRBJ2-1, with D perhaps matching TRBD2 (6 bases). CDR1 and CDR2 (germline): GTSNPN, SVGIG (reference sequence). V shed 5 bases and J shed 7 bases, with 12 bases lying between them. The CDR3 runs to 12 residues. The CDR3 region has the DNA TGTGCCTGGGGGACTTCAGGGAATGAGCAGTTCTTC. Translated: CAWGTSGNEQFF.

The rearrangement uses TRBV18 and TRBJ2-7, with unresolved D. Looked up from germline, CDR1 is KGHSH and CDR2 is LQKENI. V was trimmed by 3 bases and J by 3 bases, leaving 6 bases between them. The CDR3 runs to 12 residues. This CDR3 reads CASSPANYEQYF. The CDR3 DNA reads TGTGCCAGCTCACCGGCCAACTACGAGCAGTACTTC.

CDR3 coding DNA: TGCAGCGTTGAGACGGCGACCTACGAGCAGTACTTC. This codes for CSVETATYEQYF. The chain joins TRBV29-1 to TRBJ2-7; D not resolved. V was trimmed by 3 bases and J by 2 bases, leaving 8 bases between them. CDR1 is SQVTM, CDR2 ANQGSEA, per germline. The CDR3 extends over 12 amino acids.

The chain couples TRBV19 to TRBJ1-1; TRBD1 agrees at 8 bases. J lost 8 bases, V lost 7 bases, and 6 bases had no gene match. This CDR3 comprises 12 residues. Germline V gene data show CDR1 as LNHDA and CDR2 as SQIVND (reference sequence). In DNA, the CDR3 is TGTGCCAGTACCCCCAGACAGGGGGAAGCTTTCTTT. This translates into CASTPRQGEAFF.

The CDR3 sequence is CSPSARDVGTEAFF. Here the CDR3 DNA reads TGCAGCCCCTCCGCCAGGGACGTTGGCACTGAAGCTTTCTTT. The gene calls are TRBV29-1 and TRBJ1-1; possible D gene TRBD1, 5 bases. The germline V and J ends were trimmed by 8 bases and 4 bases, with 20 bases remaining between them. The CDR3 length is 14 residues. From germline, CDR1 is SQVTM and CDR2 ANQGSEA.

This clone was picked up one time. The chain carries TRBV11-2 and TRBJ2-7; D gene ambiguous. CDR3 length: 14 amino acids. Trimming took 0 bases from V and 1 from J, leaving 7 bases between them. In germline, CDR1 is SGHAT, CDR2 FQNNGV. For the CDR3, the DNA is TGTGCCAGCAGCTTAGATTTACCGTCCTACGAGCAGTACTTC. Translated, it gives CASSLDLPSYEQYF. The full variable domain, completed using reference TRBV11-2 and TRBJ2-7, is EAGVAQSPRYKIIEKRQSVAFWCNPISGHATLYWYQQILGQGPKLLIQFQNNGVVDDSQLPKDRFSAERLKGVDSTLKIQPAKLEDSAVYLCASSLDLPSYEQYFGPGTRLTVT.

Only one count was recorded for this clone. V is TRBV6-5 and J is TRBJ1-2; D possibly corresponds to TRBD1 (6 bases). V shed 4 bases and J shed 4 bases, with 16 bases lying between them. The germline V gene has CDR1 MNHEY and CDR2 SVGAGI. CDR3 length: 15 amino acids. In DNA form, the CDR3 reads TGTGCCAGCAGTTCTCCGGGACAAATAAGCTATGGCTACACCTTC. Its protein is CASSSPGQISYGYTF.

The V gene is TRBV19, the J gene TRBJ1-2, with TRBD1 matching 8 bases. CDR1 and CDR2 (germline): LNHDA, SQIVND (reference sequence). The CDR3 loop spans 16 amino acids. V was clipped by 4 bases and J by 3 bases; unmatched bases: 10. CDR3 sequence: CASSRKDRGSHYGYTF. DNA for the CDR3: TGTGCCAGTAGTAGGAAAGACAGGGGAAGTCACTATGGCTACACCTTC.

V is TRBV5-1 and J is TRBJ2-3, with D unclear. CDR1 is SGHRS and CDR2 is YFSETQ in the germline V gene. V lost 0 bases to trimming and J lost 3 bases, with 2 bases between them. This CDR3 spans 12 amino acids. The CDR3: CASSLETDTQYF. The CDR3 DNA follows: TGCGCCAGCAGCTTGGAAACAGATACGCAGTATTTT.

The count of this clone is one. The CDR3 loop is CASSLAVGQPQHF. In DNA, the CDR3 is TGTGCCAGCAGTTTAGCGGTTGGACAGCCCCAGCATTTT. The chain uses TRBV12-3 or TRBV12-4 and TRBJ1-5; D remains unclear. V lost 0 bases to trimming and J lost 7 bases, with 7 bases between them. The CDR3 totals 13 residues.

V gene TRBV2 combines with J gene TRBJ2-3; no reliable D call. In germline, CDR1 is SNHLY, CDR2 FYNNEI. The V end lost 1 base, the J end lost 6 bases, and 8 bases lay between the germline ends. The CDR3 loop spans 13 amino acids. CDR3 nucleotide sequence: TGTGCCAGCAGTGAAGTCCAGCGCGATACGCAGTATTTT. This gives the protein CASSEVQRDTQYF.

This chain links TRBV6-5 with TRBJ1-2; 7 positions match TRBD1. This CDR3 region has 14 residues. Germline lookup yields CDR1 MNHEY and CDR2 SVGAGI. V lost 0 bases and J lost 6; bases outside the gene matches: 4. The CDR3, as DNA: TGTGCCAGCAGTTACTCGGGACAGAAGAATGGCTACACCTTC. This sequence encodes CASSYSGQKNGYTF.

The chain is built from TRBV5-1 and TRBJ2-7; perhaps TRBD1 as D (6 bases). The CDR3 covers 15 residues. Germline-derived CDR1 and CDR2 are SGHRS and YFSETQ. V was pared by 4 bases and J by 0 bases, with 14 bases between. For the CDR3, the DNA is TGCGCCAGCAGCCTGGGACACCAGAGCTCCTACGAGCAGTACTTC. It yields the protein CASSLGHQSSYEQYF.

This clone was counted a single time. The chain combines TRBV3-1 (or the pseudogene TRBV3-2) with TRBJ1-1; D unclear. Germline V lookup: CDR1 LGHDT, CDR2 YNNKEL (reference sequence). CDR3 length: 14 residues. Trimming stripped 4 bases from V and 8 bases from J, with 17 bases between. In nucleotides, the CDR3 is TGTGCCAGCAGCCCCTGGGCAGGACCAAGGGAAGCTTTCTTT. Its protein is CASSPWAGPREAFF.